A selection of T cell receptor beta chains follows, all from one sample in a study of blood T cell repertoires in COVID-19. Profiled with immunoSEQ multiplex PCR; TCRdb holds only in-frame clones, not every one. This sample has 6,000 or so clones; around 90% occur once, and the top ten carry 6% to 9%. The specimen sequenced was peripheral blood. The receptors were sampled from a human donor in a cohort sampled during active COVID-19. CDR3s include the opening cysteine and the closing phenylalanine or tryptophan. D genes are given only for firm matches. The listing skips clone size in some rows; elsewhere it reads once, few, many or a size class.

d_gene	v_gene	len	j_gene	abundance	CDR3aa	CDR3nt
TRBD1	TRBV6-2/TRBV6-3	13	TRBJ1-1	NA	CASRSAGTGAAFF	TGTGCCAGCCGTTCCGCGGGGACAGGGGCAGCTTTCTTT
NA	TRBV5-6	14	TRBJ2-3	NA	CASSFRSVPSAQYF	TGTGCCAGCAGCTTCCGCTCCGTCCCTAGCGCGCAGTATTTT
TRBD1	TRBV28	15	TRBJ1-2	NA	CASSWGQAVRYGYTF	TGTGCCAGCAGTTGGGGACAGGCGGTTCGCTATGGCTACACCTTC
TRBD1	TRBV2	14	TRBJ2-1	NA	CASTRDSLYNEQFF	TGTGCCAGCACCCGGGACAGCCTATACAATGAGCAGTTCTTC
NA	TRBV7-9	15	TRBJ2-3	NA	CASSLGLASTDTQYF	TGTGCCAGCAGCTTAGGGCTAGCCAGCACAGATACGCAGTATTTT
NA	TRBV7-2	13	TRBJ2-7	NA	CASSHATSYEQYF	TGTGCCAGCAGCCACGCTACCTCCTACGAGCAGTACTTC
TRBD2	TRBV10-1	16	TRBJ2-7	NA	CASSESTAGGPGEQYF	TGCGCCAGCAGTGAGTCGACGGCGGGAGGGCCTGGCGAGCAGTACTTC
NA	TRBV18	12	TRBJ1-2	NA	CASSPRGSRYTF	TGTGCCAGCTCACCAAGGGGATCTCGCTACACCTTC
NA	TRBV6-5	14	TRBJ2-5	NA	CASSMTSRLETQYF	TGTGCCAGCAGCATGACTAGTCGTTTAGAGACCCAGTACTTC
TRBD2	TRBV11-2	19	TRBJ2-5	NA	CASSTRGGSGGPLGETQYF	TGTGCCAGCAGCACCAGGGGCGGGAGCGGGGGTCCCCTGGGAGAGACCCAGTACTTC
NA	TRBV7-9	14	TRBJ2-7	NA	CASSPGSWAYEQYF	TGTGCCAGCAGCCCAGGTTCTTGGGCCTACGAGCAGTACTTC
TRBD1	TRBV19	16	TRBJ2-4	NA	CASIMTGSDPKNIQYF	TGTGCCAGTATAATGACAGGGTCTGATCCCAAAAACATTCAGTACTTC
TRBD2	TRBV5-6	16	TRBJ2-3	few	CASSFFSGESTDTQYF	TGTGCCAGCAGCTTTTTTAGCGGGGAAAGCACAGATACGCAGTATTTT
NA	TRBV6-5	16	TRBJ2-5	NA	CASSFKPGQSGLTQYF	TGTGCCAGCAGTTTCAAACCCGGACAGTCCGGATTGACCCAGTACTTC
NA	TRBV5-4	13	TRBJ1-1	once	CASSFTPNTEAFF	TGTGCCAGCAGCTTCACACCGAACACTGAAGCTTTCTTT